This TCR beta chain was captured in a study of shared clonotypes between healthy human individuals. Trimming removed 0 bases at V and 1 base at J, with 12 bases between. In germline, CDR1 is SGHVS, CDR2 FNYEAQ. This CDR3 comprises 16 residues. As regards this clone: Its specificity is not known.

Clones were read by immunoSEQ multiplex PCR, and TCRdb kept only the in-frame ones, dropping some. The sample includes over 950,000 clones, approximately 80% of them seen just once. Points from the study as a whole: Compared with clonotypes that all four donors shared, non-shared clonotypes had lower generation probabilities. Generally, naive subsets (rather than memory subsets) showed larger estimated richness. The sharing of around 5% of naive CD4 clonotypes was seen across a handful of donors.

This sequence joins TRBV7-6 and TRBJ1-2; possibly TRBD1 for D (6 bases). The sample was memory CD4+ T cells from PBMCs. The subset is: CD45RA-negative fraction. This TCR was sampled from a man between 18 and 29 years old in good health. Some clones in this sample may be carry-over from other donors' samples. CDR3 amino acids: CASSLARAGDNYGYTF. Written as DNA, the CDR3 is TGTGCCAGCAGCTTAGCGCGGGCAGGGGATAACTATGGCTACACCTTC.